The present T cell receptor beta chain was sequenced within a study of memory CD4+ T cells and cytomegalovirus serostatus. Looking at the study overall: This sample comes from healthy Belgian adults, several CMV seropositive, 24 seronegative.

Clones were sequenced by immunoSEQ multiplex PCR, and TCRdb holds only the in-frame ones, with some missing. Counted here are just under 95,000 clones, 75% to 85% occurring once; the ten biggest clones make up 3.6%. Single viable CD3+CD4+CD8-CD45RO+ cells were sorted as the memory CD4+ T cells. CMV serostatus came from serum IgG against pp150, pp28, p38, p52. V shed 0 bases and J shed 3 bases, with 11 bases lying between them. The CDR3 length is 15 residues. CDR1 is SGHTA, CDR2 FQGTGA, per germline. On this clone itself: No antigen is known for it.

General observations from the study: Each of approximately 73 CMV-associated TCRbeta sequences occurred in one to five individuals. Suggested: most of the CMV-linked TCR signature lies in CD4+ memory cells.

The specimen sequenced was memory CD4+ T cells from blood. The chain is built from TRBV7-3 and TRBJ1-1; possibly TRBD1 for D (6 bases). The origin of this receptor is an adult in good health and CMV-seropositive. CDR3 protein: CASSLTLAGDTEAFF. For the CDR3, the DNA is TGTGCCAGCAGCTTAACGTTGGCAGGGGACACTGAAGCTTTCTTT.